The subject of this entry is one T cell receptor (beta chain). The CDR3 spans 11 residues. V was pared by 5 bases and J by 2 bases, with 4 bases between. Germline V lookup: CDR1 SGHTA, CDR2 FQGNSA. This sample was taken from a study of radiotherapy plus CTLA-4 blockade in lung cancer. Study-wide background: Disease control reached 30% to 35%, with objective responses in 15% to 20%.

Sequencing used immunoSEQ multiplex PCR; TCRdb keeps in-frame clones, though not all of them. Of some 100,000 clones detected, just under 80% appear once; the ten largest clones hold approximately 5%. The source material was peripheral blood, sampled from a patient treated with radiotherapy plus ipilimumab. The TCR was taken from a human donor with non-small cell lung cancer who had a partial response to radiotherapy plus ipilimumab. J is TRBJ2-7 and V is TRBV7-2; no reliable D call. The CDR3 DNA is TGTGCCAGCAGCCCCGCCTACGAGCAGTACTTC. This codes for CASSPAYEQYF.